The rows below give T cell receptor beta chains drawn from one sample of a study of blood T cells in healthy people across ages. TCRdb reprocessed the 5' RACE reads via MiXCR and lists one record per CDR3 protein. The sample yields 700,000 or so distinct CDR3 sequences, around 38% seen once. The material sequenced was blood. Every receptor here comes from a man older than 75 in good health. CDR3s include the opening cysteine and the closing phenylalanine or tryptophan. The D gene is left open where the match is weak. Clone size is given for some rows only: seen once, a few or many times, or a class if the clone is expanded.

v_call	cdr3_length	d_call	j_call	clone_size	cdr3_aa	cdr3_nt
TRBV7-2	14	.	TRBJ2-6	.	CASNSGTGANVLTF	TGTGCCAGCAATTCAGGGACTGGGGCCAACGTCCTGACTTTC
TRBV7-7	16	TRBD2	TRBJ2-3	few	CASSPSSAGGRNTQYF	TGTGCTAGCAGCCCATCTTCTGCGGGAGGGCGGAATACGCAGTATTTT
TRBV25-1	17	TRBD1	TRBJ2-7	many	CASSESDRTGVLYEQYF	TGTGCCAGCAGTGAATCAGATAGGACAGGGGTCCTCTACGAGCAGTACTTC
TRBV29-1	16	.	TRBJ2-6	.	CSASRDTNSGANVLTF	TGCAGTGCAAGCCGGGACACCAACTCTGGGGCCAACGTCCTAACTTTC
TRBV5-1	15	.	TRBJ1-1	.	CASSLPMGGNTEAFF	TGCGCCAGCAGCCTACCGATGGGGGGGAACACTGAAGCTTTCTTT
TRBV4-3	15	.	TRBJ2-7	few	CASSHSYQSSYEQYF	TGCGCCAGCAGCCACTCGTACCAGAGCTCCTACGAGCAGTACTTC
TRBV5-6	14	.	TRBJ1-6	.	CASSAGRGNSPLHF	TGTGCCAGCAGCGCAGGGCGGGGTAATTCACCCCTCCACTTT
TRBV30	15	TRBD1	TRBJ1-5	few	CAWSKGTGGNQPQHF	TGTGCCTGGAGTAAAGGGACAGGGGGCAATCAGCCCCAGCATTTT
TRBV20-1	13	.	TRBJ1-6	once	CSAPSSYNSPLHF	TGCAGTGCCCCTAGCTCCTATAATTCACCCCTCCACTTT
TRBV9	14	.	TRBJ2-3	.	CASSFGGPTDTQYF	TGTGCCAGCAGCTTCGGGGGGCCCACAGATACGCAGTATTTT
TRBV20-1	16	TRBD2	TRBJ2-7	few	CSASPPSSGLSYEQYF	TGCAGTGCTAGCCCCCCCTCTAGCGGCCTCTCCTACGAGCAGTACTTC
TRBV6-1	12	.	TRBJ2-7	few	CASRVNSYEQYF	TGTGCCAGCAGGGTAAACTCCTACGAGCAGTACTTC
TRBV4-3	15	.	TRBJ1-2	many	CASSQDLQAGYGYTF	TGCGCCAGCAGCCAAGATCTACAGGCGGGCTATGGCTACACCTTC
TRBV20-1	12	.	TRBJ2-7	.	CSASQDDREQYF	TGCAGTGCTAGTCAAGACGACCGCGAGCAGTACTTC
TRBV20-1	14	.	TRBJ1-1	.	CSARDLAGITEAFF	TGCAGTGCTAGAGACTTGGCAGGCATCACTGAAGCTTTCTTT
TRBV25-1	16	TRBD2	TRBJ2-7	many	CASSFMAGDITYEQYF	TGTGCCAGCAGTTTTATGGCGGGAGATATAACCTACGAGCAGTACTTC
TRBV20-1	14	TRBD2	TRBJ2-5	.	CSARGTSGMETQYF	TGCAGTGCTAGAGGGACTAGCGGGATGGAGACCCAGTACTTC
TRBV7-2	15	.	TRBJ2-3	few	CASSLTPVPTDTQYF	TGTGCCAGCAGCTTAACCCCGGTCCCCACAGATACGCAGTATTTT
TRBV20-1	13	TRBD1	TRBJ1-2	few	CSARDTGGRGYTF	TGCAGTGCTAGGGATACAGGGGGAAGAGGCTACACCTTC
TRBV15	16	.	TRBJ2-3	few	CATSRPITIVSDTQYF	TGTGCCACCAGCAGACCCATTACAATAGTCTCCGATACGCAGTATTTT
TRBV5-1	14	.	TRBJ2-5	many	CASSFWGDQETQYF	TGCGCCAGCAGCTTTTGGGGGGACCAAGAGACCCAGTACTTC
TRBV29-1	15	TRBD1	TRBJ2-3	many	CSVETGAFNTDTQYF	TGCAGCGTTGAGACAGGGGCTTTCAACACAGATACGCAGTATTTT
TRBV10-2	11	.	TRBJ2-1	.	CASTRRSEQFF	TGCGCCAGCACCCGGAGGTCTGAGCAGTTCTTC
TRBV2	11	.	TRBJ2-4	few	CASRYMDIQYF	TGTGCCAGCAGGTACATGGACATTCAGTACTTC
TRBV12-5	17	TRBD2	TRBJ2-1	many	CASGWGTSGGTYNEQFF	TGTGCTAGTGGTTGGGGGACTAGCGGGGGCACCTACAATGAGCAGTTCTTC
TRBV18	14	.	TRBJ2-3	.	CASSPSGVPDTQYF	TGTGCCAGCTCACCGTCGGGGGTCCCAGATACGCAGTATTTT
TRBV7-9	18	.	TRBJ2-1	.	CASSSLHGSARQNNEQFF	TGTGCCAGCAGCTCGCTACATGGATCCGCTCGCCAGAATAATGAGCAGTTCTTC
TRBV29-1	12	.	TRBJ2-7	many	CSVQGQYYEQYF	TGCAGCGTCCAGGGACAATACTACGAGCAGTACTTC
TRBV12-3/TRBV12-4	12	.	TRBJ2-3	few	CASRTLRDTQYF	TGTGCCAGCAGGACCCTACGGGATACGCAGTATTTT
TRBV20-1	12	.	TRBJ1-5	few	CSADGGNQPQHF	TGCAGTGCCGACGGGGGCAATCAGCCCCAGCATTTT
TRBV20-1	10	TRBD2	TRBJ2-7	.	CSASSGTQYF	TGCAGTGCTAGTAGCGGGACGCAGTACTTC
TRBV7-3	16	TRBD2	TRBJ2-1	.	CASSSKTSGSPDEQFF	TGTGCCAGCAGCTCTAAGACTAGCGGGAGTCCGGATGAGCAGTTCTTC
TRBV4-2	15	.	TRBJ2-3	few	CASSQALPSTDTQYF	TGTGCCAGCAGCCAGGCCCTTCCTAGCACAGATACGCAGTATTTT
TRBV4-3	15	.	TRBJ2-5	few	CASSQEYISQETQYF	TGCGCCAGCAGCCAAGAATACATTTCTCAAGAGACCCAGTACTTC
TRBV20-1	12	.	TRBJ1-6	.	CSAGTVDSPLHF	TGCAGTGCCGGGACGGTAGATTCACCCCTCCACTTT
TRBV9	16	TRBD1	TRBJ2-7	.	CASSRLGQGSAGEQYF	TGTGCCAGCAGCCGTCTGGGACAGGGATCGGCGGGCGAGCAGTACTTC
TRBV11-2	16	.	TRBJ2-5	few	CASSFHAAGTGNEQYF	TGTGCCAGCAGCTTCCATGCGGCGGGCACCGGGAATGAGCAGTACTTC
TRBV7-6	14	TRBD1	TRBJ1-6	few	CASSRGQGGSPLHF	TGTGCCAGCAGCCGGGGACAGGGGGGCTCACCCCTCCACTTT
TRBV29-1	14	TRBD1	TRBJ2-5	many	CSVRRTGVEETQYF	TGCAGCGTCCGAAGGACAGGGGTAGAAGAGACCCAGTACTTC
TRBV4-2	15	TRBD1	TRBJ2-7	few	CASSNPGQGVWEQYF	TGTGCCAGCAGCAACCCGGGACAGGGGGTGTGGGAGCAGTACTTC
TRBV12-5	14	.	TRBJ2-3	.	CASGLGRSTDTQYF	TGTGCTAGTGGTTTGGGACGGAGCACAGACACGCAGTATTTT
TRBV11-3	16	TRBD1	TRBJ2-2	.	CASSPGQGARAGELFF	TGTGCCAGCAGCCCGGGACAGGGGGCGCGGGCCGGGGAGCTGTTTTTT
TRBV10-2	16	TRBD1	TRBJ2-2	.	CASRDTTGGATGELFF	TGCGCCAGCAGGGACACAACAGGGGGCGCGACCGGGGAGCTGTTTTTT
TRBV20-1	16	TRBD2	TRBJ2-7	.	CSAIAPTSGRAYEQYF	TGCAGTGCAATAGCCCCAACTAGCGGGAGGGCCTACGAGCAGTACTTC
TRBV14	14	.	TRBJ2-7	.	CASSKGWGSYEQYF	TGTGCCAGCAGCAAAGGGTGGGGGTCCTACGAGCAGTACTTC
TRBV29-1	10	.	TRBJ1-2	.	CSVRGYGYTF	TGCAGCGTTCGGGGTTATGGCTACACCTTC
TRBV7-7	16	TRBD2	TRBJ2-7	.	CASSLGSAGGWNEQYF	TGTGCCAGCAGCTTAGGGTCAGCGGGGGGGTGGAATGAGCAGTACTTC
TRBV24-1	14	TRBD1	TRBJ2-2	.	CASRPQGATGELFF	TGTGCCAGTCGGCCGCAGGGGGCTACCGGGGAGCTGTTTTTT
TRBV20-1	12	.	TRBJ1-1	.	CSARDGPTEAFF	TGCAGTGCTAGAGATGGACCGACTGAAGCTTTCTTT
TRBV4-3	15	.	TRBJ2-5	few	CASSQDSGSGNEQYF	TGCGCCAGCAGCCAAGATTCGGGGTCCGGAAATGAGCAGTACTTC
TRBV5-6	12	.	TRBJ2-5	.	CASSIVIGTQYF	TGTGCCAGCAGCATCGTCATAGGGACCCAGTACTTC
TRBV18	14	.	TRBJ2-5	.	CASSPQQGPETQYF	TGTGCCAGCTCACCGCAACAGGGTCCGGAGACCCAGTACTTC
TRBV21-1	17	.	TRBJ1-2	few	CASSKTRTGLCDYGYTF	TGTGCCAGCAGCAAAACCCGGACAGGGTTGTGCGACTATGGCTACACCTTC
TRBV12-3/TRBV12-4	18	TRBD2	TRBJ2-1	few	CASRGVVAGGPGVNEQFF	TGTGCCAGCAGGGGGGTAGTAGCGGGGGGGCCTGGTGTTAATGAGCAGTTCTTC
TRBV4-3	15	.	TRBJ2-7	few	CASSGTVGTSYEQYF	TGCGCCAGCAGCGGGACGGTGGGGACCTCCTACGAGCAGTACTTC
TRBV6-2/TRBV6-3	12	.	TRBJ2-3	.	CASSKTPHTQYF	TGTGCCAGCAGCAAGACACCCCATACGCAGTATTTT